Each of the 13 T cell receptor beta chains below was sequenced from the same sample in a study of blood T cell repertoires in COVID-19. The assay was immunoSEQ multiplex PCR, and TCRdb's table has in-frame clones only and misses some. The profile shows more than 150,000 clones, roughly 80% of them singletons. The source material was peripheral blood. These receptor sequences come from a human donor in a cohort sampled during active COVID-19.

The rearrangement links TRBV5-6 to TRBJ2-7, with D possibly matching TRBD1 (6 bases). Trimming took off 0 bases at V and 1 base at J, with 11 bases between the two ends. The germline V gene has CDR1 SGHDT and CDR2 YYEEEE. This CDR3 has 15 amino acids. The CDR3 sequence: CASSLAWQGSYEQYF. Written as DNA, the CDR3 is TGTGCCAGCAGCTTGGCCTGGCAGGGGTCCTACGAGCAGTACTTC. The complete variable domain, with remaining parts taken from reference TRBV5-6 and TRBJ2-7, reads DAGVTQSPTHLIKTRGQQVTLRCSPKSGHDTVSWYQQALGQGPQFIFQYYEEEERQRGNFPDRFSGHQFPNYSSELNVNALLLGDSALYLCASSLAWQGSYEQYFGPGTRLTVT.

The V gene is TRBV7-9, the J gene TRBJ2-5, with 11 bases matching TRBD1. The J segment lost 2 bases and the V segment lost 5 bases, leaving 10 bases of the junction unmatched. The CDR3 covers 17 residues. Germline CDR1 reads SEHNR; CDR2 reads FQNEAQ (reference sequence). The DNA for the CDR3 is TGTGCCAGCAGCCGGGACAGGGGGAGGGGGGATCAAGAGACCCAGTACTTC. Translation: CASSRDRGRGDQETQYF.

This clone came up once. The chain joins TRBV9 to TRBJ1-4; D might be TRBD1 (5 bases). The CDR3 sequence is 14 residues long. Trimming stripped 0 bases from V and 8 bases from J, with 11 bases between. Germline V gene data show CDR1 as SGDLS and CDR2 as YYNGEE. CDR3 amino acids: CASSVAGMDEKLFF. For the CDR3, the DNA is TGTGCCAGCAGCGTAGCAGGGATGGACGAAAAACTGTTTTTT. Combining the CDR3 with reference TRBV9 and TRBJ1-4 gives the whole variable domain DSGVTQTPKHLITATGQRVTLRCSPRSGDLSVYWYQQSLDQGLQFLIQYYNGEERAKGNILERFSAQQFPDLHSELNLSSLELGDSALYFCASSVAGMDEKLFFGSGTQLSVL.

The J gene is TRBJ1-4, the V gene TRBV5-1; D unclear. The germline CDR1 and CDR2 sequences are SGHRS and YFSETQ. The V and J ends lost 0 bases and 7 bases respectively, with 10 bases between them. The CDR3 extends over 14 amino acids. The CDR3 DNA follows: TGCGCCAGCAGCTTGGATGGAAGGAGTGAAAAACTGTTTTTT. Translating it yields CASSLDGRSEKLFF.

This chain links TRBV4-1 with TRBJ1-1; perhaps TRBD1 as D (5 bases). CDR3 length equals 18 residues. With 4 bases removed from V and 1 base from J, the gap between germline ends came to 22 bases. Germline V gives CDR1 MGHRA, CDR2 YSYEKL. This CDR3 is CASSPPTDTEKRNTEAFF. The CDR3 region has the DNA TGCGCCAGCAGCCCACCGACAGATACGGAAAAAAGGAACACTGAAGCTTTCTTT.

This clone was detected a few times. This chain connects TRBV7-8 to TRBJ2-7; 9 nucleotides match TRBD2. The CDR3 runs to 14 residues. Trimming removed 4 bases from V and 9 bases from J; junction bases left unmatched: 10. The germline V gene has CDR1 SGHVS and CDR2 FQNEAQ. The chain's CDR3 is CASSSERGEVRQYF. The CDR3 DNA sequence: TGTGCCAGCAGCTCCGAGCGGGGGGAGGTGAGGCAGTACTTC.

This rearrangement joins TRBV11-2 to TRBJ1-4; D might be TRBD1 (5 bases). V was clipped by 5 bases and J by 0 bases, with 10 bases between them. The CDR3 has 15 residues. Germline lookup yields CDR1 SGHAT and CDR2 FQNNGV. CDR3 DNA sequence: TGTGCCAGCAGCCACCACAGGTCAACTAATGAAAAACTGTTTTTT. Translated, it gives CASSHHRSTNEKLFF. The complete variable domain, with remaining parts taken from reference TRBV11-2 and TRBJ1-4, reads EAGVAQSPRYKIIEKRQSVAFWCNPISGHATLYWYQQILGQGPKLLIQFQNNGVVDDSQLPKDRFSAERLKGVDSTLKIQPAKLEDSAVYLCASSHHRSTNEKLFFGSGTQLSVL.

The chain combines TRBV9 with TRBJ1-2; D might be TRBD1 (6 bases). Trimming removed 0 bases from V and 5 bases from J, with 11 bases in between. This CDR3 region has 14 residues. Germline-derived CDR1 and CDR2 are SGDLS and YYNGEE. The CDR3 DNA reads TGTGCCAGCAGCGTAGGGCAGGGGCTTTATGGCTACACCTTC. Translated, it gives CASSVGQGLYGYTF.

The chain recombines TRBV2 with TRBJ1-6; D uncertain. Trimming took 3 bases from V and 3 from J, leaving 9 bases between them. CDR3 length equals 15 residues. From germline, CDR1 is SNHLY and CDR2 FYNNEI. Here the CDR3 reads CASSEQASYNSPLHF. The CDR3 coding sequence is TGTGCCAGCAGTGAGCAGGCCAGCTATAATTCACCCCTCCACTTT.

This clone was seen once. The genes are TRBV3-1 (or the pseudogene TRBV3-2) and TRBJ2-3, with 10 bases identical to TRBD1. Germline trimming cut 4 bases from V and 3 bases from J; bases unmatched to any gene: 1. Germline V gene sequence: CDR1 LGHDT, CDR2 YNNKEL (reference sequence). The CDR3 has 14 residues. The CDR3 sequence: CASSPGQGTDTQYF. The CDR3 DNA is TGTGCCAGCAGCCCGGGACAGGGGACAGATACGCAGTATTTT.

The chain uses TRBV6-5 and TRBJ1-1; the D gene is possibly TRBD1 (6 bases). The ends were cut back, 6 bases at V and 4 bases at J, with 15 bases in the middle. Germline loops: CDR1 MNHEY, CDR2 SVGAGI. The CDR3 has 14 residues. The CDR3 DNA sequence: TGTGCCAGCAGCCCGTACAGGGAACCCACTGAAGCTTTCTTT. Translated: CASSPYREPTEAFF.

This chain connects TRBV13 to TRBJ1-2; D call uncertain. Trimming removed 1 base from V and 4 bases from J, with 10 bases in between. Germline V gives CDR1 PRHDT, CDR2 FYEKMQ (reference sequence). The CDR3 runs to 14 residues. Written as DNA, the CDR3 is TGTGCCAGCAGCTTAGAGGCGGGAAGCTATGGCTACACCTTC. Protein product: CASSLEAGSYGYTF.

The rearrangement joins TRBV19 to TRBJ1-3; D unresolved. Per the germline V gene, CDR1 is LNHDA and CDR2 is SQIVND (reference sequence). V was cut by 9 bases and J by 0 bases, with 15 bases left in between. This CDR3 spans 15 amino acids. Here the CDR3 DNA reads TGTGCCAGCATAATCAGCGGGAACTCTGGAAACACCATATATTTT. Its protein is CASIISGNSGNTIYF.